Listed below are T cell receptor beta chains from one sample, sequenced in a study of cytomegalovirus exposure and HLA in healthy donors. Some clones are missing from TCRdb's copy, which holds only in-frame ones; the method was immunoSEQ multiplex PCR. The sample carries around 80,000 clones, over 60% recorded once. The sample consisted of PBMCs. These TCRs come from a man aged 40-49 years in good health and CMV-seronegative. Both conserved end residues are part of each CDR3. Each record gives: CDR3 length, D gene, V gene, J gene, clone size, CDR3 protein, CDR3 DNA. The D gene is left open where the match is weak. The size field is filled for only some rows; it gives once, few, many or a size class.

>16|.|TRBV28|TRBJ2-6|.
CASSLIGASGANVLTF
TGTGCCAGCAGTTTGATAGGGGCCTCTGGGGCCAACGTCCTGACTTTC
>15|TRBD2|TRBV18|TRBJ2-1|.
CASSPPGLAVRRAFF
TGTGCCAGCTCACCACCGGGACTAGCGGTGAGGAGGGCGTTCTTC
>15|.|TRBV21-1|TRBJ2-7|.
CASSQDHTGRVEQYF
TGTGCCAGCAGCCAAGACCATACTGGTCGGGTCGAGCAGTACTTC
>14|.|TRBV10-3|TRBJ1-2|.
CAISESTSRGSYTF
TGTGCCATCAGTGAGTCAACCAGCAGGGGAAGCTACACCTTC
>17|TRBD1|TRBV19|TRBJ2-3|few
CASSPPPGQAFHYTQYF
TGTGCCAGTAGTCCTCCCCCCGGACAGGCGTTCCATTATACGCAGTATTTT
>15|TRBD2|TRBV7-2|TRBJ2-5|few
CASSLGLAGAETQYF
TGTGCCAGCAGCTTGGGACTAGCGGGAGCGGAGACCCAGTACTTC
>13|.|TRBV10-3|TRBJ2-7|once
CAISWVQAGEQYF
TGTGCCATCAGCTGGGTACAGGCTGGAGAGCAGTACTTC
>14|TRBD1|TRBV7-3|TRBJ2-1|.
CASSFGTGTNEQFF
TGTGCCAGCAGCTTTGGGACAGGGACCAATGAGCAGTTCTTC
>17|TRBD2|TRBV5-1|TRBJ2-1|.
CASSSGLAGGPNNEQFF
TGCGCCAGCAGCTCGGGACTAGCGGGAGGCCCCAACAATGAGCAGTTCTTC
>17|TRBD2|TRBV4-1|TRBJ2-3|.
CASSQDRLAGVTDTQYF
TGCGCCAGCAGCCAAGATAGGCTAGCGGGGGTCACAGATACGCAGTATTTT
>16|TRBD1|TRBV9|TRBJ2-5|once
CASSVGETGPQETQYF
TGTGCCAGCAGCGTAGGCGAGACAGGGCCCCAAGAGACCCAGTACTTC
>14|.|TRBV5-1|TRBJ2-7|.
CASSLGSSSYEQYF
TGCGCCAGCAGCTTGGGGTCGAGCTCCTACGAGCAGTACTTC
>13|.|TRBV25-1|TRBJ1-4|.
CASSELDGEKLFF
TGTGCCAGCAGTGAACTAGACGGCGAAAAACTGTTTTTT
>16|.|TRBV7-8|TRBJ1-1|.
CASSLVGGQGNTEAFF
TGTGCCAGCAGCTTAGTGGGCGGCCAGGGGAACACTGAAGCTTTCTTT
>15|TRBD1|TRBV5-4|TRBJ2-3|.
CASKPGQGSTDTQYF
TGTGCCAGCAAACCGGGACAGGGATCCACAGATACGCAGTATTTT
>14|TRBD1|TRBV28|TRBJ1-2|.
CASSATGGANGYTF
TGTGCCAGCAGCGCTACAGGGGGCGCCAATGGCTACACCTTC
>14|.|TRBV18|TRBJ1-2|.
CASSPNGGAGGYTF
TGTGCCAGCTCACCGAATGGCGGGGCGGGTGGCTACACCTTC
>15|.|TRBV4-3|TRBJ1-1|.
CASSQDARSNTEAFF
TGCGCCAGCAGCCAAGACGCACGGTCGAACACTGAAGCTTTCTTT
>15|.|TRBV9|TRBJ2-3|few
CASSILGGAPDTQYF
TGTGCCAGCAGCATCTTGGGGGGAGCGCCAGATACGCAGTATTTT
>13|.|TRBV6-5|TRBJ1-1|.
CASRYIGRTEAFF
TGTGCCAGCAGGTACATAGGGAGGACTGAAGCTTTCTTT
>17|.|TRBV7-8|TRBJ2-7|.
CASSLVILAGSSYEQYF
TGTGCCAGCAGCTTAGTGATCCTGGCAGGCAGCTCCTACGAGCAGTACTTC
>18|TRBD2|TRBV7-6|TRBJ2-1|once
CASNPTRWGTSGSNEQFF
TGTGCCAGCAACCCCACCCGTTGGGGGACTAGCGGGAGCAATGAGCAGTTCTTC
>14|.|TRBV28|TRBJ1-4|.
CASSTPTVNEKLFF
TGTGCCAGCAGTACCCCCACAGTTAATGAAAAACTGTTTTTT
>14|TRBD2|TRBV2|TRBJ2-7|.
CASSTSGSVNEQYF
TGTGCCAGCAGTACGAGCGGGAGTGTCAACGAGCAGTACTTC
>18|TRBD2|TRBV5-1|TRBJ2-6|few
CVLIKREGLLSGANVLTF
TGCGTCCTAATTAAGCGGGAGGGCCTTCTTTCTGGGGCCAACGTCCTGACTTTC
>13|TRBD1|TRBV28|TRBJ1-4|.
CAIPGQGNEKLFF
TGTGCCATCCCGGGACAGGGTAATGAAAAACTGTTTTTT
>14|.|TRBV14|TRBJ1-2|.
CASSQVGGNYGYTF
TGTGCCAGCAGCCAAGTGGGAGGTAACTATGGCTACACCTTC
>13|TRBD2|TRBV7-9|TRBJ2-2|.
CASSLGGTGELFF
TGTGCCAGCAGCTTGGGGGGGACCGGGGAGCTGTTTTTT
>15|TRBD2|TRBV28|TRBJ2-7|.
CASSLISGSLNEQYF
TGTGCCAGCAGTTTAATTAGCGGGAGCTTGAACGAGCAGTACTTC
>16|TRBD1|TRBV19|TRBJ1-4|.
CASSIGQGLTNEKLFF
TGTGCCAGTAGTATCGGACAGGGGTTGACTAATGAAAAACTGTTTTTT
>16|.|TRBV27|TRBJ1-3|.
CASRLTGTFSGNTIYF
TGTGCCAGCAGGCTAACAGGGACCTTCTCTGGAAACACCATATATTTT
>12|.|TRBV6-5|TRBJ2-7|.
CATGGFSYEQYF
TGTGCCACCGGGGGTTTCTCCTACGAGCAGTACTTC
>11|.|TRBV29-1|TRBJ1-2|few
CSVGDGWGYTF
TGCAGCGTAGGGGATGGCTGGGGCTACACCTTC
>17|TRBD2|TRBV7-2|TRBJ2-1|once
CASSLLGLAGQYNEQFF
TGTGCCAGCAGCCTCCTGGGACTAGCGGGACAGTACAATGAGCAGTTCTTC
>18|TRBD2|TRBV4-3|TRBJ2-3|.
CASSQDLPTSGGGDTQYF
TGCGCCAGCAGCCAAGATCTCCCGACTAGCGGAGGGGGAGATACGCAGTATTTT
>13|.|TRBV6-6|TRBJ1-1|.
CASSPGSITEAFF
TGTGCCAGCAGTCCGGGGAGCATCACTGAAGCTTTCTTT
>16|.|TRBV7-6|TRBJ1-4|.
CASSLGTVATNEKLFF
TGTGCCAGCAGCTTAGGAACAGTCGCAACTAATGAAAAACTGTTTTTT
>14|.|TRBV15|TRBJ1-1|.
CATSRDKRDTEAFF
TGTGCCACCAGCAGAGACAAACGGGACACTGAAGCTTTCTTT
>12|TRBD2|TRBV2|TRBJ2-7|.
CASTQTGGEQYF
TGTGCCAGCACCCAAACGGGGGGCGAGCAGTACTTC
>16|TRBD2|TRBV2|TRBJ2-2|.
CASSPGLAGVGGELFF
TGTGCCAGCAGCCCAGGGCTAGCGGGAGTCGGCGGGGAGCTGTTTTTT
>15|.|TRBV10-3|TRBJ1-4|.
CAISATAPGDEKLFF
TGTGCCATCAGTGCGACAGCTCCAGGGGATGAAAAACTGTTTTTT
>15|TRBD2|TRBV30|TRBJ2-7|.
CAWSDGLAGVYEQYF
TGTGCCTGGAGTGATGGACTAGCGGGAGTCTACGAGCAGTACTTC
>15|.|TRBV29-1|TRBJ2-3|.
CSVERASAYTDTQYF
TGCAGCGTTGAAAGAGCTAGCGCATACACAGATACGCAGTATTTT
>16|TRBD2|TRBV28|TRBJ2-7|once
CASSLMTSGRPQEQYF
TGTGCCAGCAGTTTGATGACTAGCGGGAGGCCCCAAGAGCAGTACTTC
>14|TRBD2|TRBV27|TRBJ2-7|.
CASSPRLAGYEQYF
TGTGCCAGCAGTCCGAGACTAGCGGGCTACGAGCAGTACTTC
>14|TRBD2|TRBV5-1|TRBJ2-2|.
CASSSGSGTGELFF
TGCGCCAGCAGTAGCGGGAGTGGCACCGGGGAGCTGTTTTTT
>15|TRBD1|TRBV7-6|TRBJ2-2|.
CASSGTGPVSGELFF
TGTGCCAGCAGCGGGACAGGGCCGGTGTCCGGGGAGCTGTTTTTT
>16|TRBD1|TRBV27|TRBJ1-6|.
CASSTDRESVDSPLHF
TGTGCCAGCAGTACCGACAGGGAAAGCGTAGATTCACCCCTCCACTTT
>16|.|TRBV11-2|TRBJ2-2|.
CASSLSLREGTGELFF
TGTGCCAGCAGCTTAAGTCTCAGGGAAGGCACCGGGGAGCTGTTTTTT
>15|TRBD2|TRBV6-1|TRBJ2-3|.
CASSESKTSGNTQYF
TGTGCCAGCAGTGAATCGAAGACTAGCGGGAATACGCAGTATTTT
>13|.|TRBV10-1|TRBJ2-7|few
CASSDSRAYEQYF
TGCGCCAGCAGTGACTCCCGGGCCTACGAGCAGTACTTC
>13|TRBD1|TRBV29-1|TRBJ1-1|.
CSARTGMNTEAFF
TGCAGCGCCAGGACAGGGATGAACACTGAAGCTTTCTTT
>13|.|TRBV6-6|TRBJ2-7|.
CASSLRRGRGQYF
TGTGCCAGCAGCCTTCGACGCGGTCGGGGGCAGTACTTC
>12|.|TRBV7-8|TRBJ2-7|few
CASSLLPYEQYF
TGTGCCAGCAGCTTACTCCCCTACGAGCAGTACTTC
>13|TRBD2|TRBV10-1|TRBJ2-3|.
CASRKTPGRAGDF
TGCGCCAGCAGAAAAACACCGGGACGAGCGGGGGATTTT
>15|.|TRBV7-8|TRBJ1-5|.
CASSLEGASNQPQHF
TGTGCCAGCAGCCTCGAGGGAGCGAGCAATCAGCCCCAGCATTTT
>13|TRBD1|TRBV27|TRBJ2-1|medium-sized
CASSPAGGDEQFF
TGTGCCAGCAGCCCTGCAGGGGGCGATGAGCAGTTCTTC
>16|TRBD2|TRBV27|TRBJ2-3|.
CASSPQGLAGVDTQYF
TGTGCCAGCAGTCCACAGGGACTAGCGGGAGTAGATACGCAGTATTTT
>15|TRBD1|TRBV5-4|TRBJ2-1|.
CASSLGQGKGKEQFF
TGTGCCAGCAGCTTGGGACAGGGAAAAGGCAAGGAGCAGTTCTTC